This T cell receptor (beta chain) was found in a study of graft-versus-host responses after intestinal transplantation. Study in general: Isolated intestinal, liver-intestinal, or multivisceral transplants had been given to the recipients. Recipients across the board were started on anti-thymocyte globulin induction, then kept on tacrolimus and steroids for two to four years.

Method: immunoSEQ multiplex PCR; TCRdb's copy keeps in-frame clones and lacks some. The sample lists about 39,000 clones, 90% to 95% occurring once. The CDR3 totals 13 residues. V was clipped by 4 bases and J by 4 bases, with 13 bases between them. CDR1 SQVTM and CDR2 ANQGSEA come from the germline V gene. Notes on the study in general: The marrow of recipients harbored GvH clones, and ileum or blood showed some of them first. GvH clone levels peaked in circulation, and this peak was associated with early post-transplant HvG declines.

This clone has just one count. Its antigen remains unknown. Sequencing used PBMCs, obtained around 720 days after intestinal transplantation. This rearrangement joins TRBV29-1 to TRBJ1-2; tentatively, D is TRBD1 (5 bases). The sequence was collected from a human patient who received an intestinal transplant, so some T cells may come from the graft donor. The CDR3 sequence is CSVVRGVGYGYTF. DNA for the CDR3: TGCAGCGTTGTCCGGGGCGTCGGCTATGGCTACACCTTC.